This record looks at one T cell receptor (beta chain) sequence and its context. It has no known antigen specificity. The sample holds no much larger clone one base away, and base qualities are not on file. TCRbeta CDR3 regions were amplified from genomic DNA by means of the immunoSEQ Assay, a bias-controlled multiplex PCR. The authors' analysis ran thus. The number of nucleated cells in each sample was estimated from the amplification of reference gene primers within the assay. Sequence reads were collapsed and filtered to measure the absolute abundance of every unique TCRbeta CDR3 rearrangement. Productive Simpson clonality was computed per sample as the square root of Simpson's diversity index over productive rearrangements. Entries here come from immuneACCESS through TCRdb and include only in-frame sequences with V and J called. Some clones fail to appear in such tables; in the studies checked, an unresolved V gene covers under half of the shortfall, and the cause of the remainder is unknown. The V and J calls and clone size were taken over from that table, and D and trimming were inferred from the DNA. The sample table contains 160,000 or so clones; only one count was recorded for roughly 90% of them. The leading ten clones occupy roughly 2% of the sample.

Per the germline V gene (reference sequence), SEHNR is the CDR1 and FQNEAQ is the CDR2. Germline trimming: 5 bases from V, 5 bases from J; junction bases outside gene matches: 2. CDR3 length: 12 amino acids, cysteine to phenylalanine. Just CDR3 DNA is preserved here, 36 bases in frame from base 1. Each collaborating institution followed its own protocols to collect whole blood in K2EDTA tubes. Collaborator samples were shipped for TCRbeta analysis as frozen whole blood, isolated PBMCs, or DNA extracted from either sample type. This record comes from a study of blood T cell repertoires in COVID-19 (dated by TCRdb to 2020 to 2022). For context, the study as a whole: Collaborator samples came from the United States, Italy and Spain and covered acute and convalescent phases of COVID-19. The material from the prospective study consisted of cDNA or gDNA derived from T cells, B-cell-depleted T cells, or PBMCs. The dataset comprised deeply sampled blood TCRbeta repertoires from subjects exposed to, actively infected with, or recovered from COVID-19. The repertoires were released in a freely available public database intended as a resource for research on the immune response to SARS-CoV-2. The samples were drawn from two sources: the first 160 participants of the ongoing ImmuneRACE study, and 1,000 to 1,500 subjects contributed by 6 global collaborators. Nearly every sample came with metadata listing a de-identified subject ID, COVID-19 status, age in years and sex. Where available, HLA class I and class II types were obtained from metadata supplied by the sample provider rather than from assay-based typing. Points the paper makes about the study in general: The amount of clinical and demographic metadata varied by source and participant and was provided uncurated.

The chain couples TRBV7-9 to TRBJ2-5; 7 junctional bases match TRBD1. The sequence was collected from a man between 18 and 35 years old with acute or convalescent COVID-19. Input material: peripheral blood. The CDR3 protein sequence reads: CASSPQGETQYF. The base sequence is TGTGCCAGCAGCCCACAGGGGGAGACCCAGTACTTC.